This TCR beta chain derives from a study of T cell responses to AZD1222 COVID-19 vaccine. Study results and caveats: Clonal diversity may have been underestimated, and the donors were mostly white British, with more females than males. No repertoire was sampled before or during the peak T cell response, only after it.

This clone was observed at least ten times. What it binds is not known. Deletions cut 5 bases from V and 0 bases from J, with 11 bases between. The germline V gene has CDR1 MDHEN and CDR2 SYDVKM. The CDR3 is 14 residues long. Using immunoSEQ multiplex PCR, the repertoire was profiled, and TCRdb retains in-frame clones only, with some absent. The table shows roughly 140,000 clones, with more than 90% occurring only once. This chain joins TRBV28 and TRBJ2-7, with a weak D call TRBD2 (5 bases). The sequence was collected from an adult in good health. The source was peripheral blood, collected on day 0 of AZD1222 vaccination. The CDR3 nucleotides are TGTGCCAGCAGTACAAGCGGTAGCTCCTACGAGCAGTACTTC. Amino acids: CASSTSGSSYEQYF.